This T cell receptor (beta chain) is from a study of T-cell memory formation after mild COVID-19. TCRdb redid the calling of the 5' RACE reads with MiXCR, one entry per CDR3 protein. The sample shows around 250,000 distinct CDR3 sequences, around 16% of them seen only once. V was pared by 0 bases and J by 2 bases, with 15 bases of the junction left unmatched. Germline CDR1 DFQATT, CDR2 SNEGSKA (reference sequence). The CDR3 contains 19 residues. Input material: PBMCs or a T cell subset sorted from them (not recorded which). This sequence joins TRBV20-1 and TRBJ2-3; 9 positions agree with TRBD2. The TCR sequence derives from a young man who had mild COVID-19 (a few samples of this study predate the infection). Cell type and time point are not known. The CDR3 here is CSARDPGRRAGGSTDTQYF. CDR3 bases: TGCAGTGCTAGAGATCCCGGACGGCGGGCGGGGGGGTCCACAGATACGCAGTATTTT.